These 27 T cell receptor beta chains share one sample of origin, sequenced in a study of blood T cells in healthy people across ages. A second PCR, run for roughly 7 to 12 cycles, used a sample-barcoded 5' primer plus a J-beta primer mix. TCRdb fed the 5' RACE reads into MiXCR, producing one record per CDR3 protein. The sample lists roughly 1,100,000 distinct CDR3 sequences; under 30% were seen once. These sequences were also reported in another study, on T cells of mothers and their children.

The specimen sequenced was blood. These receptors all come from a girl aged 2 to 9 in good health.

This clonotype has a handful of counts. CDR3 bases: TGTGCCAGCAGTATAAGTACGGAGCAGTACTTC. Encoded protein: CASSISTEQYF. This chain uses TRBV6-1 with TRBJ2-7; D ambiguous. Germline lookup yields CDR1 MNHNS and CDR2 SASEGT. The V end was cut by 5 bases, the J end by 7 bases, with 9 bases between. There are 11 residues in the CDR3.

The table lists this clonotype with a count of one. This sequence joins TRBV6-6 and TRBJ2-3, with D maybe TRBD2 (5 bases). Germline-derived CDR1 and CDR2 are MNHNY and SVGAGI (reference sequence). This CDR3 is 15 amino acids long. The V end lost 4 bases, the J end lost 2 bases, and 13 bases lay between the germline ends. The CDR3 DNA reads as TGTGCCAGCAGTTTCCACGGGGATTCCACAGATACGCAGTATTTT. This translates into CASSFHGDSTDTQYF.

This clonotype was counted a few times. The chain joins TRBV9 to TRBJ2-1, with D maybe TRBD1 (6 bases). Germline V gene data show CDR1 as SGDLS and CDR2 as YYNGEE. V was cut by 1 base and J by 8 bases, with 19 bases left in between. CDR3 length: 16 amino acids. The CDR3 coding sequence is TGTGCCAGCAGCGTAAAACAGGGTTTTATTTTGGATGAGCAGTTCTTC. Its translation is CASSVKQGFILDEQFF.

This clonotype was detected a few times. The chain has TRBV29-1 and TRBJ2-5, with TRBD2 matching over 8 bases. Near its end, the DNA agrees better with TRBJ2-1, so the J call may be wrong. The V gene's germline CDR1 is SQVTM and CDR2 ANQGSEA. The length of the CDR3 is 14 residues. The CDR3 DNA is TGCAGCACCCTATTCTCCAGCGGGAGAGGGGAGCAGTTCTTC. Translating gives CSTLFSSGRGEQFF.

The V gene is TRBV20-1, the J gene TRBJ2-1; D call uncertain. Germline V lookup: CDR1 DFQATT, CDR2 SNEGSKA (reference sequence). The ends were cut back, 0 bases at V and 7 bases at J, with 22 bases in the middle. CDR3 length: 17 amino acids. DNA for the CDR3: TGCAGTGCTAGAGACCTCCTTGGTGTCGCTAGGGTAAATGAGCAGTTCTTC. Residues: CSARDLLGVARVNEQFF.

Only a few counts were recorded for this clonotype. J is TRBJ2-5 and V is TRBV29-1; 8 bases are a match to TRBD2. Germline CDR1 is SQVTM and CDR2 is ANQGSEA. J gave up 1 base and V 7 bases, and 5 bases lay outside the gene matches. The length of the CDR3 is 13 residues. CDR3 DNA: TGCAGCGCCCTTAGCGGGACCCAAGAGACCCAGTACTTC. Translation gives CSALSGTQETQYF. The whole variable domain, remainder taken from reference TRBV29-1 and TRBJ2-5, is SAVISQKPSRDICQRGTSLTIQCQVDSQVTMMFWYRQQPGQSLTLIATANQGSEATYESGFVIDKFPISRPNLTFSTLTVSNMSPEDSSIYLCSALSGTQETQYFGPGTRLLVL.

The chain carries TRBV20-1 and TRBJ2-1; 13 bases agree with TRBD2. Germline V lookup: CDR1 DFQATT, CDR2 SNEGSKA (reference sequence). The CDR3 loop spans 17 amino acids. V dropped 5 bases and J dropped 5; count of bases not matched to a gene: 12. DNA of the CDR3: TGCAGTGCTCCTAAGATCGGGACTAGCGGGGTGAACAATGAGCAGTTCTTC. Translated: CSAPKIGTSGVNNEQFF.

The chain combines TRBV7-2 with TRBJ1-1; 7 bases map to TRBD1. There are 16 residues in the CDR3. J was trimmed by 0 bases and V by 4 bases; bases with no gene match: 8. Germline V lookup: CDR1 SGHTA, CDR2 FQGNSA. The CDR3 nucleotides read TGTGCCAGCAGCTCACAGGGGAGGGGGATGAACACTGAAGCTTTCTTT. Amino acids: CASSSQGRGMNTEAFF.

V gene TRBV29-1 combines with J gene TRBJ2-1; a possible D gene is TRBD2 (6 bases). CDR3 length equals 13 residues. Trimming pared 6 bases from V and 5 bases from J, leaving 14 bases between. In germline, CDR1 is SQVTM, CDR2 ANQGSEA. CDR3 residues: CSVGGLSNNEQFF. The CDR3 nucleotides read TGCAGCGTGGGGGGACTTTCAAACAATGAGCAGTTCTTC.

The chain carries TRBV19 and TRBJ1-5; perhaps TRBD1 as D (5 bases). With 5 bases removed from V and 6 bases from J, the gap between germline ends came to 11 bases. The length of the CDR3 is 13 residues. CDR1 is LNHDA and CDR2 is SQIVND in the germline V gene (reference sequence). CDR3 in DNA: TGTGCCAGTAGTTCCTCAGGGTTTCAGCCCCAGCATTTT. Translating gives CASSSSGFQPQHF.

DNA of the CDR3: TGTGCCAGCAGTGAAGTTAGCACCAACCAAGAGACCCAGTACTTC. Residues: CASSEVSTNQETQYF. This chain uses TRBV6-1 with TRBJ2-5; D remains ambiguous. The V and J ends lost 1 base and 0 bases respectively, with 9 bases between them. The CDR3 runs to 15 residues. Per germline, CDR1 MNHNS and CDR2 SASEGT.

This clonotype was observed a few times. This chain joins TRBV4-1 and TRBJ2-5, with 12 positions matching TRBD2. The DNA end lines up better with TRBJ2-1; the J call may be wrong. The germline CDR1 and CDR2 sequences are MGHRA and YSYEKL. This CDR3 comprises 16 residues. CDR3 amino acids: CASSQEGTSGYNEQFF. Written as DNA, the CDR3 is TGCGCCAGCAGCCAAGAGGGGACTAGCGGGTACAATGAGCAGTTCTTC.

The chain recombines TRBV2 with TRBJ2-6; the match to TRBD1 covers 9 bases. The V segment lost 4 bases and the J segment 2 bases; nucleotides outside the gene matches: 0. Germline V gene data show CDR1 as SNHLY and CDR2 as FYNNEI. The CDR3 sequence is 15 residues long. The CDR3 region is CASSGDRAGANVLTF. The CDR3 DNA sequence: TGTGCCAGCAGTGGGGACAGGGCTGGGGCCAACGTCCTGACTTTC.

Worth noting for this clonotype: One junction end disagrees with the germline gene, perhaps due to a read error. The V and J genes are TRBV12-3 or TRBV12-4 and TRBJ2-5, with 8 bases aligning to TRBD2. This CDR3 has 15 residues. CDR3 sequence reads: CASSFWRAGEETQCF. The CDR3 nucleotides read TGTGCCAGCAGTTTCTGGCGAGCGGGAGAAGAGACCCAGTGCTTC.

CDR3 bases: TGTGCCAGCTCACCCGTCGGCGCCCAGGATAGCGACGGACTGGGAGAGACCCAGTACTTC. This gives the protein CASSPVGAQDSDGLGETQYF. This rearrangement joins TRBV18 to TRBJ2-5; TRBD2 might be the D (5 bases). The CDR3 has 20 amino acids. Germline V gene sequence: CDR1 KGHSH, CDR2 LQKENI. With 3 bases removed from V and 4 bases from J, the gap between germline ends came to 30 bases. The full variable domain, completed using reference TRBV18 and TRBJ2-5, is NAGVMQNPRHLVRRRGQEARLRCSPMKGHSHVYWYRQLPEEGLKFMVYLQKENIIDESGMPKERFSAEFPKEGPSILRIQQVVRGDSAAYFCASSPVGAQDSDGLGETQYFGPGTRLLVL.

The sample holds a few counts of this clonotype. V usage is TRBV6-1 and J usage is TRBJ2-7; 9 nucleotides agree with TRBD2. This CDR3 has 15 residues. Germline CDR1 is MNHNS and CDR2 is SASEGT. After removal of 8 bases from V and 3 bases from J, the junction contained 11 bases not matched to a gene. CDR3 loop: CASRESRTSDYEQYF. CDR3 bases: TGTGCCAGCCGGGAGTCGCGGACTAGCGACTACGAGCAGTACTTC.

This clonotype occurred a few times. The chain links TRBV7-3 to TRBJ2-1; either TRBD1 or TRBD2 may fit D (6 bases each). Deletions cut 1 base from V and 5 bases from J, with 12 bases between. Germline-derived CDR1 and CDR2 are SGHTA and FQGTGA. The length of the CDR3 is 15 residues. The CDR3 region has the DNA TGTGCCAGCAGCTTAAATGGAAGGGGGGACAATGAGCAGTTCTTC. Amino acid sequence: CASSLNGRGDNEQFF.

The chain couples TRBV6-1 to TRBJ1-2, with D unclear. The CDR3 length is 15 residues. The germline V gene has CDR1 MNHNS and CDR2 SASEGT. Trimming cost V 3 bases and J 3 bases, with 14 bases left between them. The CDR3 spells CASSETFPGDYGYTF. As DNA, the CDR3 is TGTGCCAGCAGTGAGACGTTCCCGGGCGACTATGGCTACACCTTC.

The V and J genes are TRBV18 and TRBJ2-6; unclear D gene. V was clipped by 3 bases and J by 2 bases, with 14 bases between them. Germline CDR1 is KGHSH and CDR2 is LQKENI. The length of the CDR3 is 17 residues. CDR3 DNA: TGTGCCAGCTCACCTTGGATCGAATTACCTGGGGCCAACGTCCTGACTTTC. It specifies CASSPWIELPGANVLTF.

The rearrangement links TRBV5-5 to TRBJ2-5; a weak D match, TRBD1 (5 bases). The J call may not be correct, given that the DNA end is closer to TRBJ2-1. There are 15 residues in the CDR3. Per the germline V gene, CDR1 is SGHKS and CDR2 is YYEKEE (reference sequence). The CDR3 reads CASSPAQQANNEQFF. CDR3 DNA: TGTGCCAGCAGCCCTGCCCAACAGGCTAACAATGAGCAGTTCTTC.

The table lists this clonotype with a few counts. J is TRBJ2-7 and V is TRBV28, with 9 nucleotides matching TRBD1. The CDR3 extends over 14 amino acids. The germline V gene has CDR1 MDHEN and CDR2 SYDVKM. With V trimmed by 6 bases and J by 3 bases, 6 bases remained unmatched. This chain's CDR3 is CASRLDRGFYEQYF. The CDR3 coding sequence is TGTGCCAGCAGGCTTGACAGGGGGTTCTACGAGCAGTACTTC.

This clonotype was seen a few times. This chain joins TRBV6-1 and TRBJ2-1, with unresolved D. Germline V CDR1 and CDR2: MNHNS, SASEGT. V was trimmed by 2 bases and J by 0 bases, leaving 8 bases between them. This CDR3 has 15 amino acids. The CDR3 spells CASSENVDSYNEQFF. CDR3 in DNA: TGTGCCAGCAGTGAAAATGTCGACTCCTACAATGAGCAGTTCTTC.

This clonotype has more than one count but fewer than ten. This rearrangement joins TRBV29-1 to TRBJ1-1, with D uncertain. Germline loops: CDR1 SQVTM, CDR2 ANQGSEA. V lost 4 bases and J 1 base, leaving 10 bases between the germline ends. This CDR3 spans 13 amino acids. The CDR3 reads CSVGGIENTEAFF. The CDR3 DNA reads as TGCAGCGTTGGCGGAATAGAGAACACTGAAGCTTTCTTT.

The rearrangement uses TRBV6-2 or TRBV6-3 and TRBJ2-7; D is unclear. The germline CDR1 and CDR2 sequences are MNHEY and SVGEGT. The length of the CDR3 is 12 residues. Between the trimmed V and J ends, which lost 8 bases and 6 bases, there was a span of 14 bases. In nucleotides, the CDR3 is TGTGCCAGCTCAAGGGCCCAGCGCGAGCAGTACTTC. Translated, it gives CASSRAQREQYF.

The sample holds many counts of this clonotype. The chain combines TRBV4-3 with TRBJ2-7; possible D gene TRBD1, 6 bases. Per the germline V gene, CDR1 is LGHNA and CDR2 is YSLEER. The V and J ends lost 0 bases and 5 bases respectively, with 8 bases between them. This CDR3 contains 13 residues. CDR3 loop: CASSQDGGNEQYF. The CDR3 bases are TGCGCCAGCAGCCAAGATGGGGGCAACGAGCAGTACTTC.

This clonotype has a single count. In DNA, the CDR3 is TGCAGTGCAACGACAGGGGGCCTCAGAGATACGCAGTATTTT. This codes for CSATTGGLRDTQYF. The chain joins TRBV20-1 to TRBJ2-3, with 10 positions matching TRBD1. The CDR3 is 14 amino acids. Germline CDR1 is DFQATT and CDR2 is SNEGSKA (reference sequence). The V and J ends lost 6 bases and 5 bases, in that order; junction bases with no gene match: 8.

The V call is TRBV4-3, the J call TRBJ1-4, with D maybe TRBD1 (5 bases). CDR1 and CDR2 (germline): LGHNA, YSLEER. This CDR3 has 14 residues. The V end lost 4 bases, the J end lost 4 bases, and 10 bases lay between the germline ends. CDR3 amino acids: CASSPGLFNEKLFF. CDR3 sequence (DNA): TGCGCCAGCAGCCCGGGACTCTTTAATGAAAAACTGTTTTTT.